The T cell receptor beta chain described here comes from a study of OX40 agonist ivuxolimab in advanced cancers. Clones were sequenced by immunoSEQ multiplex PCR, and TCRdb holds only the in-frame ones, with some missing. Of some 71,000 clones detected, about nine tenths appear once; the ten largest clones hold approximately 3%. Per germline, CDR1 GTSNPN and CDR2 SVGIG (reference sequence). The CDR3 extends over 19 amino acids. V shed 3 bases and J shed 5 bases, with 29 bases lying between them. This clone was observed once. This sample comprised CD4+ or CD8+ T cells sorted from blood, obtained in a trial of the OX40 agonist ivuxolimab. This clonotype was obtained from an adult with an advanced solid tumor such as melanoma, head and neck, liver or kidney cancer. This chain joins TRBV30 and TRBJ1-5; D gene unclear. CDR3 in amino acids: CAWSPGPEFAPLIDQPQHF. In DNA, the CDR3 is TGTGCCTGGAGCCCTGGTCCAGAGTTTGCCCCCCTAATTGATCAGCCCCAGCATTTT. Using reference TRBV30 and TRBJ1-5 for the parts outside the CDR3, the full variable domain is SQTIHQWPATLVQPVGSPLSLECTVEGTSNPNLYWYRQAAGRGLQLLFYSVGIGQISSEVPQNLSASRPQDRQFILSSKKLLLSDSGFYLCAWSPGPEFAPLIDQPQHFGDGTRLSIL.